A selection of T cell receptor beta chains follows, all from one sample in a study of cytomegalovirus exposure and HLA in healthy donors. Produced via immunoSEQ multiplex PCR; TCRdb's table is partial and in-frame only. Of over 150,000 clones listed, approximately 80% were seen once; the top ten hold about 2.4%. Sequencing was carried out using PBMCs. The receptor source for this set is a woman between 40 and 50 years old in good health and CMV-seropositive. Both conserved end residues are part of each CDR3. D genes are given only for firm matches. Some rows have no size entry. The others give once, few or many, or a class for an expanded clone.

TRBV18,TRBD2,TRBJ2-1,-,TGTGCCAGCTCACCACGACTAGCGGGAGCGTACAATGAGCAGTTCTTC,CASSPRLAGAYNEQFF
TRBV4-3,TRBD1,TRBJ2-3,-,TGCGCCAGCAGCCTTTCGGGACAGGGCACAGATACGCAGTATTTT,CASSLSGQGTDTQYF
TRBV4-1,-,TRBJ2-2,-,TGCGCCAGCAGACTAACCGGGACTCCTGACACCGGGGAGCTGTTTTTT,CASRLTGTPDTGELFF
TRBV9,TRBD1,TRBJ1-6,few,TGTGCCAGCAGCGTAGGGTCGGGACAGGGGGCTTCCAATTCACCCCTCCACTTT,CASSVGSGQGASNSPLHF
TRBV5-6,TRBD2,TRBJ2-5,-,TGTGCCAGCAGCTTGGGGGCGGGGGAAGAGACCCAGTACTTC,CASSLGAGEETQYF
TRBV7-9,TRBD1,TRBJ1-2,-,TGTTCCAGCAGCTTGGCGGGACAGGGGTATGGCTACACCTTC,CSSSLAGQGYGYTF
TRBV7-2,TRBD2,TRBJ2-3,-,TGTGCCAGCAGCCTGGAACTAGCGGGAGCGGGAGATACGCAGTATTTT,CASSLELAGAGDTQYF
TRBV6-5,-,TRBJ1-4,-,TGTGCCAGCAGTTACTCGGGGGCCAGGGGCGAAAAACTGTTTTTT,CASSYSGARGEKLFF
TRBV11-3,TRBD1,TRBJ2-3,-,TGTGCCAGCAGCCCGAGGACAGGTAGCACAGATACGCAGTATTTT,CASSPRTGSTDTQYF
TRBV7-2,TRBD1,TRBJ2-7,-,TGTGCCAGCAGCTTAGGGCTCGGGACAGGGCAGGACGAGCAGTACTTC,CASSLGLGTGQDEQYF